This T cell receptor (beta chain) derives from a study of blood T cell repertoires in COVID-19. On the study more broadly: Sites across the United States, Italy and Spain contributed samples from acute and convalescent COVID-19. PBMCs, B-cell-depleted T cells, or T cells were the source of the cDNA or gDNA that made up the material.

Trimming removed 4 bases from V and 3 bases from J, with 16 bases in between. Germline-derived CDR1 and CDR2 are MNHGY and SVAAGI. CDR3 length: 15 amino acids. In the authors' methods: From reference gene primer amplification, estimates of nucleated cell counts were derived. The data were produced by immunoSEQ multiplex PCR, yet TCRdb's version contains in-frame clones alone and is incomplete. V, J and clone size reflect that table, while D and trimming were determined from the DNA. The data hold under 60,000 clones, with around 78% observed a single time. The source is a human donor in a cohort sampled during active COVID-19. The chain joins TRBV6-9 to TRBJ2-7, with D perhaps matching TRBD1 (5 bases). Sequenced sample: peripheral blood. The CDR3 DNA is TGTGCCAGCAGTTCCGGTCGCAAGGGGCTCTACGAGCAGTACTTC. Protein sequence: CASSSGRKGLYEQYF.